This TCR beta chain derives from a study of T-cell memory formation after mild COVID-19. General observations from the study: Among CD4+ contracting clones, most were CM and EM, and CD8+ ones EMRA.

Ten or more counts support this clonotype. Antigen unknown. 5'RACE with constant-segment primers built TCRalpha and TCRbeta cDNA libraries with UMIs. TCRdb re-derived calls from the 5' RACE reads in MiXCR, one entry per CDR3 protein. The sample includes 11,000 to 15,000 distinct CDR3 sequences, about 21% of them seen just once. Sequencing was done on a sample of PBMCs or a T cell subset sorted from them (not recorded which). The receptor's source is an adult woman who had mild COVID-19 (a few samples of this study predate the infection). Cell type and time point are not known.

This CDR3 is CATSNYRVNQPQHF. The CDR3 coding sequence is TGTGCCACCAGCAACTACAGGGTCAATCAGCCCCAGCATTTT. The chain is built from TRBV15 and TRBJ1-5; D is perhaps TRBD1 (6 bases). With 4 bases removed from V and 3 bases from J, the gap between germline ends came to 10 bases. This CDR3 is 14 amino acids long. CDR1 LNHNV and CDR2 YYDKDF come from the germline V gene (reference sequence).